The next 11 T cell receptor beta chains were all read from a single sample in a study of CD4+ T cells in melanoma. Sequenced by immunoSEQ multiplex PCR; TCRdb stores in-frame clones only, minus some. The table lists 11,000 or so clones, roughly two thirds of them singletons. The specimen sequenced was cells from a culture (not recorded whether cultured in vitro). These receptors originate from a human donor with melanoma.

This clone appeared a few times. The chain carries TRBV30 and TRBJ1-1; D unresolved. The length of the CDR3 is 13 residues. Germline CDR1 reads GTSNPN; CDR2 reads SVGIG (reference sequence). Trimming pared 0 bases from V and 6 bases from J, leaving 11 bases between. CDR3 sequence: CAWSVLSKSEAFF. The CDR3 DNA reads TGTGCCTGGAGTGTTCTGTCAAAGTCTGAAGCTTTCTTT.

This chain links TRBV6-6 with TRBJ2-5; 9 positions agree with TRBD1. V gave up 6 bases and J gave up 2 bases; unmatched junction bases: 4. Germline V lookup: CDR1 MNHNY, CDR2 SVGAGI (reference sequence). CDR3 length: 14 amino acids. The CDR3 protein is CASRTGGTQETQYF. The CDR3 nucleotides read TGTGCCAGCAGGACAGGGGGAACACAAGAGACCCAGTACTTC.

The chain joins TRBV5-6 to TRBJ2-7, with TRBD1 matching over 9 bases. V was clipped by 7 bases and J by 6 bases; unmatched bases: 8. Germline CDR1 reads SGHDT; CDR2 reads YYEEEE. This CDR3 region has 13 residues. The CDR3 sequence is CASGKQGASEQYF. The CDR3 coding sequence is TGTGCCAGCGGCAAACAGGGGGCCTCCGAGCAGTACTTC.

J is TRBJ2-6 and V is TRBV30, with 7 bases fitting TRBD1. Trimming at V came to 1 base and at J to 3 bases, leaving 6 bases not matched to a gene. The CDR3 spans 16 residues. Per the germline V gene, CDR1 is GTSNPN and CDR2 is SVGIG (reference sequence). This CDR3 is CAWSEGAPYGANVLTF. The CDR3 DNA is TGTGCCTGGAGTGAGGGGGCGCCATATGGGGCCAACGTCCTGACTTTC.

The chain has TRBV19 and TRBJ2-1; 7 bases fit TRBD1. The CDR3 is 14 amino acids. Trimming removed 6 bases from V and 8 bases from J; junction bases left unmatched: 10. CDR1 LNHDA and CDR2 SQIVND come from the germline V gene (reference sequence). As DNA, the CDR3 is TGTGCCAGTAGGTGGCAAGGGGGCCTCGATGAGCAGTTCTTC. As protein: CASRWQGGLDEQFF.

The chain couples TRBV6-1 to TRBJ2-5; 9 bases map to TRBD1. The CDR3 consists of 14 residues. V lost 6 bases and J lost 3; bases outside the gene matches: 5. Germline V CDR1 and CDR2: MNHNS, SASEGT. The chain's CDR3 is CASSRQGVKETQYF. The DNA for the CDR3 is TGTGCCAGCAGCAGACAGGGGGTGAAAGAGACCCAGTACTTC.

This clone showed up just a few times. CDR3 bases: TGTGCCAGTCGGGCATGGCAGGGCGCTGAAGCTTTCTTT. Protein product: CASRAWQGAEAFF. The gene calls are TRBV7-3 and TRBJ1-1, with D perhaps matching TRBD1 (5 bases). Germline V gene data show CDR1 as SGHTA and CDR2 as FQGTGA. Trimming stripped 9 bases from V and 6 bases from J, with 17 bases between. The CDR3 has 13 residues.

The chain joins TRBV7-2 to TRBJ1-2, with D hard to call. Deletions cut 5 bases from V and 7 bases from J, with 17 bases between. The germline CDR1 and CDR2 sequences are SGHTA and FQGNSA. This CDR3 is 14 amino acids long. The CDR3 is CASSDAPEAGGYTF. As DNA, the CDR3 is TGTGCCAGCAGCGATGCCCCAGAGGCCGGTGGCTACACCTTC.

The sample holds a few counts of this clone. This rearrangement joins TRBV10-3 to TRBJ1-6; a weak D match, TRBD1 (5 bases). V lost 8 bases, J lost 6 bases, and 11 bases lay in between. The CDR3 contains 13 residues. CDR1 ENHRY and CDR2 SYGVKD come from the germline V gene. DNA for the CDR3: TGTGCCATCTCAGGGCAGTCTAATTCACCCCTCCACTTT. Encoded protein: CAISGQSNSPLHF.

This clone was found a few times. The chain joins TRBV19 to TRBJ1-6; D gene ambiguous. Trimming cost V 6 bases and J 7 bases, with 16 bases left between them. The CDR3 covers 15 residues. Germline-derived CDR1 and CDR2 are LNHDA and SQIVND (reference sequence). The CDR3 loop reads CASREDRARNSPLHF. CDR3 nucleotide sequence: TGTGCCAGTAGGGAGGACCGAGCCCGCAATTCACCCCTCCACTTT.

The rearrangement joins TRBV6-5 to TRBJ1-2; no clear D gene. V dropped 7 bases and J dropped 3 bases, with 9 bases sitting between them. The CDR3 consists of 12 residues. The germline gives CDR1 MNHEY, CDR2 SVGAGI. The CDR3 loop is CASIDRYYGYTF. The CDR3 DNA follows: TGTGCCAGCATCGACCGCTACTATGGCTACACCTTC.